Below, 3 T cell receptor beta chains from the same sample are listed, as sequenced in a study of T-cell memory formation after mild COVID-19. TCRdb reanalysed the 5' RACE reads using MiXCR and keeps one entry per CDR3 protein. The sample lists roughly 370,000 distinct CDR3 sequences; 16% were seen once. Sequenced material: PBMCs or a T cell subset sorted from them (not recorded which). The receptors shown here come from a man aged 18-30 years who had mild COVID-19 (a few samples of this study predate the infection). Cell type and time point are not known.

The table lists this clonotype with many counts. This sequence joins TRBV6-2 or TRBV6-3 and TRBJ2-7; 10 bases are shared with TRBD1. Trimming took 6 bases from V and 5 from J; bases not matched to a gene: 7. This CDR3 is 14 amino acids long. CDR1 is MNHEY and CDR2 is SVGEGT in the germline V gene. CDR3 bases: TGTGCCAGCAGCCGACGGACAGGGGGAAACGAGCAGTACGTC. Translating it yields CASSRRTGGNEQYV.

This chain connects TRBV20-1 to TRBJ2-5, with D maybe TRBD2 (6 bases). V was pared by 5 bases and J by 0 bases, with 19 bases between. The length of the CDR3 is 16 residues. Germline assignment: CDR1 DFQATT and CDR2 SNEGSKA (reference sequence). The CDR3, as DNA: TGCAGTGCTTCGCCGCCCGGGGGTTGGTACCAAGAGACCCAGTACTTC. It is translated as CSASPPGGWYQETQYF.

This clonotype occurred a few times. V and J are TRBV7-3 and TRBJ2-6; D uncertain. The CDR3 sequence is 15 residues long. The germline V gene encodes CDR1 SGHTA and CDR2 FQGTGA. Trimming stripped 3 bases from V and 2 bases from J, with 8 bases between. CDR3 region: CASSFSGPGANVLTF. In DNA, the CDR3 is TGTGCCAGCAGCTTCTCTGGGCCTGGGGCCAACGTCCTGACTTTC. Using reference TRBV7-3 and TRBJ2-6 for the parts outside the CDR3, the full variable domain is GAGVSQTPSNKVTEKGKYVELRCDPISGHTALYWYRQSLGQGPEFLIYFQGTGAADDSGLPNDRFFAVRPEGSVSTLKIQRTERGDSAVYLCASSFSGPGANVLTFGAGSRLTVL.